The rows below give T cell receptor beta chains drawn from one sample of a study of siplizumab effects on memory and regulatory T cells. Profiled with immunoSEQ multiplex PCR; TCRdb holds only in-frame clones, not every one. The sample lists about 100,000 clones, more than 85% seen once, with approximately 2.7% in the top ten. The sample comprised CD4+ T cells sorted from blood. These receptors were obtained from a human donor in good health. Some clones in this sample may be carry-over from other donors' samples. The CDR3 runs from the conserved cysteine through the conserved F or W. D genes are given only for firm matches. Some rows mark clone size as missing; the rest say once, few, many or name a class of expanded clone.

len	v_gene	j_gene	abundance	d_gene	CDR3aa	CDR3nt
16	TRBV5-8	TRBJ2-3	.	TRBD2	CASSVGLAGYTDTQYF	TGTGCCAGCAGCGTCGGACTAGCGGGATACACAGATACGCAGTATTTT
14	TRBV6-1	TRBJ2-7	.	.	CASNYVEGSYEQYF	TGTGCCAGCAACTACGTAGAGGGATCCTACGAGCAGTACTTC
14	TRBV19	TRBJ1-4	.	TRBD1	CASTIRGLGEKLFF	TGTGCCAGTACCATCAGGGGGCTGGGAGAAAAACTGTTTTTT
11	TRBV14	TRBJ2-2	.	.	CASSQVGELFF	TGTGCCAGCAGCCAAGTCGGGGAGCTGTTTTTT
16	TRBV19	TRBJ2-4	.	TRBD2	CASSDGTSGRRNIQYF	TGTGCCAGTAGCGACGGGACTAGCGGGCGGAGAAACATTCAGTACTTC
14	TRBV29-1	TRBJ2-1	.	.	CSVEEGKSYNEQFF	TGCAGCGTTGAAGAGGGTAAGTCCTACAATGAGCAGTTCTTC
16	TRBV18	TRBJ1-3	.	TRBD1	CASFAAGGAVGNTIYF	TGTGCCAGCTTTGCTGCAGGGGGCGCAGTCGGAAACACCATATATTTT
14	TRBV10-3	TRBJ2-2	.	.	CAISESTDTGELFF	TGTGCCATCAGTGAGTCGACAGACACCGGGGAGCTGTTTTTT
17	TRBV9	TRBJ2-6	.	.	CASSVVPGTTGANVLTF	TGTGCCAGCAGCGTAGTTCCAGGAACGACTGGGGCCAACGTCCTGACTTTC
15	TRBV2	TRBJ1-5	few	TRBD1	CASSGDRVGNQPQHF	TGTGCCAGCAGCGGGGACAGGGTAGGCAATCAGCCCCAGCATTTT
15	TRBV7-3	TRBJ1-2	.	.	CASSLSTGAGYGYTF	TGTGCCAGCAGCTTATCAACAGGAGCGGGCTATGGCTACACCTTC
15	TRBV28	TRBJ2-1	.	.	CASRKGGGPSFEQFF	TGTGCCAGCAGAAAGGGGGGAGGGCCTTCATTTGAGCAGTTCTTC
23	TRBV14	TRBJ2-1	few	TRBD2	CASSQARGTPVGPSGRFYNEQFF	TGTGCCAGCAGCCAAGCCAGGGGGACACCCGTGGGTCCTAGCGGGAGATTCTACAATGAGCAGTTCTTC
13	TRBV6-5	TRBJ2-3	.	.	CASSRPGTDTQYF	TGTGCCAGCAGTAGACCCGGCACAGATACGCAGTATTTT
15	TRBV11-2	TRBJ2-5	.	.	CASSLDGHIGETQYF	TGTGCCAGCAGCTTAGATGGACACATAGGAGAGACCCAGTACTTC
16	TRBV21-1	TRBJ1-3	.	.	CASSKEEGLSGNTIYF	TGTGCCAGCAGCAAAGAAGAGGGCCTCTCTGGAAACACCATATATTTT
15	TRBV18	TRBJ1-1	.	.	CASSFEQGIGTEAFF	TGTGCCAGCTCATTTGAACAGGGAATTGGTACTGAAGCTTTCTTT
15	TRBV5-1	TRBJ1-1	.	.	CASSAGRAMNTEAFF	TGCGCCAGCAGCGCGGGACGGGCAATGAACACTGAAGCTTTCTTT
15	TRBV7-2	TRBJ1-5	.	.	CASSSVAGAGQPQHF	TGTGCCAGCAGCAGTGTAGCGGGGGCCGGACAGCCCCAGCATTTT
15	TRBV9	TRBJ2-7	.	.	CASSVGITGSAEQYF	TGTGCCAGCAGCGTAGGAATAACGGGGTCCGCCGAGCAGTACTTC
13	TRBV18	TRBJ2-5	.	.	CASSHAGTETQYF	TGTGCCAGCTCACACGCGGGGACGGAGACCCAGTACTTC
12	TRBV15	TRBJ1-1	.	.	CATSRDRSEAFF	TGTGCCACCAGCCGAGACCGGTCTGAAGCTTTCTTT
16	TRBV7-9	TRBJ1-1	once	.	CASSFPAGSGGTEAFF	TGTGCCAGCAGCTTTCCGGCAGGGTCGGGCGGCACTGAAGCTTTCTTT
15	TRBV15	TRBJ2-6	.	.	CATTNWRDGANVLTF	TGTGCCACCACCAATTGGAGGGACGGGGCCAACGTCCTGACTTTC
15	TRBV18	TRBJ2-7	few	TRBD1	CASSPTTGIRGEQYF	TGTGCCAGCTCACCGACGACAGGGATTCGTGGGGAGCAGTACTTC
14	TRBV28	TRBJ2-5	.	TRBD2	CASSWASGKETQYF	TGTGCCAGCAGTTGGGCTAGCGGGAAAGAGACCCAGTACTTC
16	TRBV11-3	TRBJ2-3	.	.	CASSLDGQGGGDTQYF	TGTGCCAGCAGCTTAGACGGACAGGGCGGGGGAGATACGCAGTATTTT
16	TRBV19	TRBJ2-4	once	.	CASMGQGGLAGVDQYF	TGTGCCAGTATGGGACAGGGTGGCCTAGCGGGAGTGGATCAGTACTTC
15	TRBV5-1	TRBJ2-1	.	TRBD2	CASSYPRREVNEQFF	TGCGCCAGCAGTTATCCCAGGCGGGAGGTCAATGAGCAGTTCTTC
16	TRBV28	TRBJ2-1	.	.	CASSFFSPRYHNEQFF	TGTGCCAGCAGTTTTTTTAGCCCTAGGTATCACAATGAGCAGTTCTTC
14	TRBV7-2	TRBJ1-1	.	.	CASSLASGQFEAFF	TGTGCCAGCAGCTTAGCTTCCGGACAGTTTGAAGCTTTCTTT
13	TRBV29-1	TRBJ1-5	.	.	CSALRLSNQPQHF	TGCAGCGCCCTCCGTCTGAGCAATCAGCCCCAGCATTTT
21	TRBV5-1	TRBJ2-6	.	TRBD2	CASSLGTSGRETGSGANVLTF	TGCGCCAGCAGCTTGGGGACTAGCGGGAGGGAAACAGGCTCTGGGGCCAACGTCCTGACTTTC
15	TRBV19	TRBJ2-7	.	.	CASRDRDLRIYEQYF	TGTGCCAGTCGCGACCGGGACCTGAGAATTTACGAGCAGTACTTC
14	TRBV19	TRBJ1-5	few	.	CASSIRGAMGPQHF	TGTGCCAGTAGTATTAGAGGGGCCATGGGGCCCCAGCATTTT
14	TRBV9	TRBJ1-2	once	.	CASSPQMEYYGYTF	TGTGCCAGCAGCCCCCAAATGGAGTATTATGGCTACACCTTC
17	TRBV7-6	TRBJ2-3	.	TRBD2	CASSPRTSGTPTDTQYF	TGTGCCAGCAGCCCAAGGACTAGCGGTACGCCCACAGATACGCAGTATTTT
15	TRBV5-1	TRBJ1-1	.	.	CASRGRELVNTEAFF	TGCGCCAGCAGAGGTAGGGAGCTTGTGAACACTGAAGCTTTCTTT
17	TRBV18	TRBJ2-5	.	TRBD2	CASSPNAGTSGEETQYF	TGTGCCAGCTCACCGAACGCCGGGACTAGCGGGGAAGAGACCCAGTACTTC
14	TRBV6-1	TRBJ2-7	.	.	CASSSGRGAYEQYF	TGTGCCAGCAGCTCGGGGCGGGGTGCCTACGAGCAGTACTTC
15	TRBV6-5	TRBJ1-5	.	.	CASSLTGGGNQPQHF	TGTGCCAGCAGCCTGACAGGAGGGGGCAATCAGCCCCAGCATTTT
12	TRBV10-3	TRBJ2-7	.	.	CAISDPPSEQYF	TGTGCCATCAGTGATCCACCCTCCGAGCAGTACTTC
16	TRBV9	TRBJ2-5	.	TRBD2	CASSVHLGGGQETQYF	TGTGCCAGCAGCGTGCACTTGGGCGGGGGTCAAGAGACCCAGTACTTC
16	TRBV5-1	TRBJ2-5	.	.	CASSLQTPGGEETQYF	TGCGCCAGCAGCCTCCAGACACCAGGGGGGGAAGAGACCCAGTACTTC
17	TRBV28	TRBJ2-7	.	TRBD2	CASRTTGGALAGGPKYF	TGTGCCAGCAGGACGACAGGGGGCGCCCTAGCGGGAGGGCCAAAGTACTTC
15	TRBV28	TRBJ1-1	.	.	CASNSQLGGMGGAFF	TGTGCCAGCAACTCACAACTCGGGGGCATGGGAGGAGCTTTCTTT
11	TRBV10-3	TRBJ1-2	.	.	CANSDSAGYTF	TGTGCCAACTCCGACAGTGCTGGCTACACCTTC
14	TRBV7-9	TRBJ1-1	.	.	CASSLAGGNGQAFF	TGTGCCAGCAGCTTAGCTGGAGGAAATGGACAAGCTTTCTTT